One and the same sample provided the 16 T cell receptor beta chains below, sequenced in a study of cytomegalovirus exposure and HLA in healthy donors. Vbeta (60) and Jbeta (13) primers were used in the PCR. The protocol was immunoSEQ multiplex PCR, while the TCRdb copy is restricted to in-frame clones and leaves out a portion. There are 150,000 to 200,000 clones in the sample; around 76% occur only once, and 1.5% to 2% lies in the top ten. The specimen was PBMCs. These receptors came from a man aged 30-40 years in good health and CMV-seronegative.

The chain carries TRBV5-1 and TRBJ2-7; TRBD2 aligns across 8 bases. V trimming: 0 bases; J trimming: 5 bases; junction bases outside the gene matches: 16. Germline CDR1 and CDR2: SGHRS and YFSETQ. This CDR3 comprises 18 residues. The CDR3 DNA sequence: TGCGCCAGCAGCTTGGACTACGGCGGGAGGAACCACCCCCACGAGCAGTACTTC. Translation gives CASSLDYGGRNHPHEQYF. Variable domain in full (rest from reference TRBV5-1 and TRBJ2-7): KAGVTQTPRYLIKTRGQQVTLSCSPISGHRSVSWYQQTPGQGLQFLFEYFSETQRNKGNFPGRFSGRQFSNSRSEMNVSTLELGDSALYLCASSLDYGGRNHPHEQYFGPGTRLTVT.

The chain has TRBV6-5 and TRBJ1-1; D not certain. Trimming pared 0 bases from V and 7 bases from J, leaving 12 bases between. CDR1 MNHEY and CDR2 SVGAGI come from the germline V gene. This CDR3 is built from 14 residues. The CDR3, as DNA: TGTGCCAGCAGTTACTCGTGGTCCGAGGGTGAAGCTTTCTTT. Amino acid sequence: CASSYSWSEGEAFF.

The CDR3 spells CSVAGTYEQYF. DNA for the CDR3: TGCAGCGTTGCAGGAACCTACGAGCAGTACTTC. The gene calls are TRBV29-1 and TRBJ2-7; D ambiguous. V shed 4 bases and J shed 2 bases, with 6 bases lying between them. The CDR3 totals 11 residues. Germline V gives CDR1 SQVTM, CDR2 ANQGSEA.

The chain recombines TRBV5-1 with TRBJ1-2; no definite D call. The ends were cut back, 4 bases at V and 8 bases at J, with 21 bases in the middle. Germline CDR1 is SGHRS and CDR2 is YFSETQ. This CDR3 is built from 15 residues. This chain's CDR3 is CASSPDPDPGGGYTF. The CDR3 DNA is TGCGCCAGCAGCCCAGATCCCGACCCTGGCGGCGGCTACACCTTC.

In DNA form, the CDR3 reads TGCAGCGTCGTATCACTAGGTAGGACCTACGAGCAGTACTTC. The encoded protein is CSVVSLGRTYEQYF. The chain has TRBV29-1 and TRBJ2-7; maybe TRBD2 (5 bases). Germline CDR1 is SQVTM and CDR2 is ANQGSEA. The CDR3 is made up of 14 amino acids. V lost 6 bases and J lost 2, with 17 bases in between.

A single count supports this clone. The chain recombines TRBV11-2 with TRBJ2-7; D is possibly TRBD1 (6 bases). CDR3 size: 15 residues. The V end lost 5 bases, the J end lost 3 bases, and 17 bases lay between the germline ends. Germline V CDR1 and CDR2: SGHAT, FQNNGV. The DNA of the CDR3 is TGTGCCAGCAGCCAAACGGACAGTTTGATCTACGAGCAGTACTTC. Encoded protein: CASSQTDSLIYEQYF.

This sequence joins TRBV6-6 and TRBJ2-7; TRBD2 agrees at 8 bases. Unmatched junction bases numbered 11, after V lost 6 bases and J lost 4 bases. This CDR3 comprises 15 residues. CDR1 MNHNY and CDR2 SVGAGI come from the germline V gene (reference sequence). CDR3 loop: CASSSLTAGAYEQYF. CDR3 coding DNA: TGTGCCAGCAGCTCCCTTACAGCGGGGGCATACGAGCAGTACTTC.

The V gene is TRBV28, the J gene TRBJ2-7; 9 bases fit TRBD1. The germline V gene encodes CDR1 MDHEN and CDR2 SYDVKM. This CDR3 comprises 15 residues. V dropped 5 bases and J dropped 6; count of bases not matched to a gene: 11. The DNA of the CDR3 is TGTGCCAGCAGTATACAATATTGGGACAGGGCCGAGCAGTACTTC. Translation: CASSIQYWDRAEQYF.

The chain employs TRBV5-4 and TRBJ1-3; tentatively, D is TRBD1 (5 bases). In germline, CDR1 is SGHNT, CDR2 YYREEE (reference sequence). The CDR3 spans 15 residues. The V gene lost 4 bases and the J gene lost 4 bases, with 15 bases spanning the gap. CDR3 nucleotides: TGTGCCAGCAGCGCACCCACAGGTGGAGGAAACACCATATATTTT. Residues: CASSAPTGGGNTIYF.

The V gene is TRBV4-1, the J gene TRBJ1-4; TRBD1 matches 9 bases. V was pared by 3 bases and J by 13 bases, with 12 bases of the junction left unmatched. In germline, CDR1 is MGHRA, CDR2 YSYEKL. This CDR3 spans 15 amino acids. CDR3 sequence: CASSQPGQGHSGLFF. Written as DNA, the CDR3 is TGCGCCAGCAGCCAGCCGGGACAGGGTCATTCTGGACTGTTTTTT.

V gene TRBV7-2 combines with J gene TRBJ2-7, with TRBD2 matching over 7 bases. The CDR3 has 16 amino acids. Germline CDR1 SGHTA, CDR2 FQGNSA. J gave up 3 bases and V 4 bases, and 12 bases lay outside the gene matches. CDR3 nucleotide sequence: TGTGCCAGCAGCTCCCTCTCTGCGGGAGCGGGCTACGAGCAGTACTTC. Its protein is CASSSLSAGAGYEQYF.

This sequence joins TRBV5-5 and TRBJ2-7, with D possibly TRBD1 on 5 matching bases. CDR1 is SGHKS and CDR2 is YYEKEE in the germline V gene (reference sequence). This CDR3 is 14 amino acids long. V lost 0 bases and J 6 bases, leaving 13 bases between the germline ends. The CDR3 loop is CASSLEGASGEQYF. CDR3 DNA: TGTGCCAGCAGCTTGGAAGGGGCTAGTGGCGAGCAGTACTTC.

This clone has a single count. The V call is TRBV7-9, the J call TRBJ2-5; no reliable D call. Trimming removed 5 bases from V and 1 base from J, with 14 bases in between. This CDR3 is 15 amino acids long. Germline V CDR1 and CDR2: SEHNR, FQNEAQ (reference sequence). In DNA form, the CDR3 reads TGTGCCAGCAGCCCACAGCACTCGTTCCAAGAGACCCAGTACTTC. It specifies CASSPQHSFQETQYF.

This rearrangement joins TRBV28 to TRBJ1-6; D gene uncertain. The V gene's germline CDR1 is MDHEN and CDR2 SYDVKM. V lost 5 bases and J lost 3, with 11 bases in between. This CDR3 is built from 15 residues. CDR3 residues: CASSPQERYNSPLHF. Written as DNA, the CDR3 is TGTGCCAGCAGTCCCCAGGAACGCTATAATTCACCCCTCCACTTT.

This clone was picked up one time. The V gene is TRBV7-6, the J gene TRBJ1-4, with D unclear. There are 14 residues in the CDR3. The V end lost 0 bases, the J end lost 6 bases, and 8 bases lay between the germline ends. In germline, CDR1 is SGHVS, CDR2 FNYEAQ. DNA for the CDR3: TGTGCCAGCAGCTTAGCATACGGGGATGAAAAACTGTTTTTT. It encodes CASSLAYGDEKLFF.

The chain links TRBV6-6 to TRBJ1-4; possible D gene TRBD1, 6 bases. Germline V CDR1 and CDR2: MNHNY, SVGAGI (reference sequence). This CDR3 has 14 amino acids. Trimming pared 6 bases from V and 6 bases from J, leaving 14 bases between. The CDR3 DNA is TGTGCCAGCAGGTCCACAGGGATACATGAAAAACTGTTTTTT. Translating it yields CASRSTGIHEKLFF.